Listed below are T cell receptor beta chains from one sample, sequenced in a study of long-term antiretroviral therapy in people with HIV. This table comes from immunoSEQ multiplex PCR, and its TCRdb copy is limited to in-frame clones, with some not included. The sample contains approximately 24,000 clones, 84% of which appear only once. The input for sequencing was unsorted PBMCs, taken about 5.7 years after starting antiretroviral therapy. Receptors originate from a man in his thirties or forties with HIV. The CDR3 runs from the conserved cysteine through the conserved F or W. The D gene is left open where the match is weak. Only some rows state a clone size, as once, few, many or a class for expanded clones.

j_call clone_size cdr3_length d_call v_call cdr3_aa cdr3_nt
TRBJ2-7 . 16 . TRBV6-6 CASSYSVGAVAVEQYF TGTGCCAGCAGTTACTCGGTTGGGGCAGTGGCGGTCGAGCAGTACTTC
TRBJ2-5 once 14 . TRBV5-4 CASSSGQPGETQYF TGTGCCAGCAGCTCGGGACAACCAGGGGAGACCCAGTACTTC
TRBJ1-3 . 16 . TRBV15 CATSSRRQVSGNTIYF TGTGCCACCAGCAGCCGCCGGCAGGTCTCTGGAAACACCATATATTTT
TRBJ2-6 . 18 . TRBV5-5 CASSYGKQALSGANVLTF TGTGCCAGCAGCTACGGGAAACAGGCCCTCTCTGGGGCCAACGTCCTGACTTTC
TRBJ1-1 . 15 . TRBV27 CASSLLRGGNTEAFF TGTGCCAGCAGTTTATTAAGGGGAGGGAACACTGAAGCTTTCTTT
TRBJ1-1 . 16 . TRBV5-8 CASSHPRRRWNTEAFF TGTGCCAGCAGCCACCCCCGAAGACGATGGAACACTGAAGCTTTCTTT
TRBJ1-5 . 15 . TRBV7-2 CASSLSPLSNQPQHF TGTGCCAGCAGCTTAAGCCCACTTAGCAATCAGCCCCAGCATTTT
TRBJ2-7 . 16 TRBD2 TRBV28 CASSLGLAGAPYEQYF TGTGCCAGCAGTTTAGGTCTAGCGGGAGCCCCCTACGAGCAGTACTTC
TRBJ1-2 . 15 TRBD1 TRBV5-1 CASSLGQGVYYGYTF TGCGCCAGCAGCTTGGGGCAGGGGGTTTACTATGGCTACACCTTC
TRBJ2-2 . 16 TRBD1 TRBV25-1 CASSSTRGSNTGELFF TGTGCCAGCAGCTCGACCAGGGGGTCGAACACCGGGGAGCTGTTTTTT
TRBJ1-5 . 13 . TRBV19 CASNGGGNQPQHF TGTGCCAGTAACGGGGGGGGCAATCAGCCCCAGCATTTT
TRBJ2-1 . 12 . TRBV29-1 CSGRGLGGEQFF TGCAGCGGGAGGGGGCTAGGGGGTGAGCAGTTCTTC
TRBJ1-3 . 16 . TRBV27 CASRLQGGLSGNTIYF TGTGCCAGCAGGCTACAGGGAGGGCTCTCTGGAAACACCATATATTTT
TRBJ2-2 . 19 TRBD2 TRBV29-1 CSVLTRLAGGPSSTGELFF TGCAGCGTCCTCACCCGACTAGCGGGAGGGCCGTCGAGCACCGGGGAGCTGTTTTTT
TRBJ2-5 . 15 . TRBV30 CAWGGGTTARWAQYF TGTGCCTGGGGAGGGGGGACTACGGCTAGGTGGGCCCAGTACTTC
TRBJ1-1 . 13 . TRBV9 CASSVKQSEKAFF TGTGCCAGCAGCGTAAAGCAATCAGAAAAAGCTTTCTTT
TRBJ2-2 . 12 . TRBV6-1 CASSEITGELFF TGTGCCAGCAGTGAAATCACCGGGGAGCTGTTTTTT
TRBJ2-1 . 15 . TRBV19 CASCHGSSSYNEQFF TGTGCCAGCTGTCACGGGAGCAGCTCCTACAATGAGCAGTTCTTC
TRBJ1-2 few 15 . TRBV18 CASSPPGGDVSGYTF TGTGCCAGCTCACCACCAGGGGGAGATGTCTCTGGCTACACCTTC
TRBJ1-1 . 17 TRBD1 TRBV7-6 CASSLSRDRGRHTEAFF TGTGCCAGCAGCTTGTCCCGGGACAGGGGGCGGCACACTGAAGCTTTCTTT
TRBJ1-2 few 12 . TRBV28 CASTSGNYGYTF TGTGCCAGCACCAGCGGCAACTATGGCTACACCTTC
TRBJ1-5 few 15 . TRBV27 CASSSRLGGNQPQHF TGTGCCAGCAGCTCCCGTTTGGGGGGCAATCAGCCCCAGCATTTT
TRBJ2-7 . 12 . TRBV27 CASSLLGYEQYF TGTGCCAGCAGTTTATTGGGCTACGAGCAGTACTTC
TRBJ2-1 . 15 TRBD2 TRBV28 CASEPRTSGRNEQFF TGTGCCAGCGAACCCCGGACTAGCGGGAGGAATGAGCAGTTCTTC
TRBJ1-2 . 14 . TRBV19 CASSLNTVGYGYTF TGTGCCAGTAGTTTAAATACAGTCGGCTATGGCTACACCTTC
TRBJ2-3 . 14 . TRBV5-4 CASSRSYGTDTQYF TGTGCCAGCAGCAGGTCCTATGGCACAGATACGCAGTATTTT
TRBJ2-1 . 12 . TRBV10-3 CAISESLNEQFF TGTGCCATCAGTGAGTCGCTCAATGAGCAGTTCTTC
TRBJ1-5 . 15 TRBD1 TRBV7-3 CASSFWTGWVQPQHF TGTGCCAGCAGCTTTTGGACAGGGTGGGTGCAGCCCCAGCATTTT
TRBJ2-1 . 15 . TRBV5-6 CASSLAGRSYNEQFF TGTGCCAGCAGCTTGGCAGGAAGGTCTTACAATGAGCAGTTCTTC
TRBJ2-6 . 13 . TRBV7-9 CASSPPGANVLTF TGTGCCAGCAGCCCACCTGGGGCCAACGTCCTGACTTTC
TRBJ2-5 . 16 . TRBV5-8 CASSLGRTSSQETQYF TGTGCCAGCAGCTTGGGCCGTACGAGTTCCCAAGAGACCCAGTACTTC
TRBJ2-3 . 17 TRBD2 TRBV28 CASSVGLAGVKTDTQYF TGTGCCAGCAGTGTCGGACTAGCGGGGGTAAAAACGGATACGCAGTATTTT